The rows below give T cell receptor beta chains drawn from one sample of a study of CD8 T cells in Susac syndrome. MiXCR was run by TCRdb on the immunoSEQ multiplex PCR reads, yielding one entry per CDR3 protein. The sample includes about 300,000 distinct CDR3 sequences, about 90% of them seen just once. The sequenced sample was CD4+ T cells from PBMCs. These receptors all stem from a human donor with multiple sclerosis. Both conserved end residues are part of each CDR3. A D gene is named only where the DNA matches it firmly. Size tells how often a clone was seen (once, few, many) or the class of an expanded clone, and some rows leave it out.

size,V,D,J,DNA,CDR3
NA,TRBV3-1,TRBD1,TRBJ1-2,TGTGCCAGCGGGACAGGGGCGCTGGGCTACACCTTC,CASGTGALGYTF
NA,TRBV7-2,NA,TRBJ1-2,TGTGCCAGCAGCTCACAAGTGACTGGCTACACCTTC,CASSSQVTGYTF
once,TRBV5-1,NA,TRBJ1-3,TGCGCCAGCAGCCCCCGGGCAGGGCGTCTTGGGTCTGGAAACACCATATATTTT,CASSPRAGRLGSGNTIYF
NA,TRBV20-1,NA,TRBJ1-1,TGCAGTGCTAGGGCGGGACCCCTGAACACTGAAGCTTTCTTT,CSARAGPLNTEAFF
NA,TRBV4-3,NA,TRBJ2-1,TGCGCCAGCAGCCCGATGGGGCCTAGCAGTCGGTACAATGAGCAGTTCTTC,CASSPMGPSSRYNEQFF
NA,TRBV30,TRBD1,TRBJ2-2,TGTGCCTGGACGGTAGCAGGGGGCGTGCTCACCGGGGAGCTGTTTTTT,CAWTVAGGVLTGELFF
NA,TRBV29-1,NA,TRBJ1-1,TGCAGCGTTGTTATGAACACTGAAGCTTTCTTT,CSVVMNTEAFF
NA,TRBV7-3,NA,TRBJ2-6,TGTGCCAGCAGCTTACGGGCCCCAGGGTCCTCTGGGGCCAACGTCCTGACTTTC,CASSLRAPGSSGANVLTF
NA,TRBV29-1,TRBD1,TRBJ1-1,TGCAGCGTTTTAGGACAGGAAGGGACTGAAGCTTTCTTT,CSVLGQEGTEAFF
NA,TRBV7-2,TRBD1,TRBJ2-1,TGTGCCAGCAGCTTTAGGACAGGGACCTACAATGAGCAGTTCTTC,CASSFRTGTYNEQFF
NA,TRBV20-1,NA,TRBJ1-2,TGCAGTGCTAGTCCTACCGGCCTTGTTAACTATGGCTACACCTTC,CSASPTGLVNYGYTF
NA,TRBV5-4,NA,TRBJ1-2,TGTGCCAGCAGCTTGGTGGGTTCAAGGGGCGACTATGGCTACACCTTC,CASSLVGSRGDYGYTF
NA,TRBV4-1,NA,TRBJ2-2,TGCGCCAGCAGCCAAGACCCTTACACCGGGGAGCTGTTTTTT,CASSQDPYTGELFF
NA,TRBV5-1,NA,TRBJ2-7,TGCGCCAGCAGCAAGGCAGGGAGTGAGTACGAGCAGTACTTC,CASSKAGSEYEQYF
NA,TRBV10-1,NA,TRBJ2-6,TGCGCCAGCAGTGAGGGTTGGGCAGCACCATCCTCCGGGGCCAACGTCCTGACTTTC,CASSEGWAAPSSGANVLTF
NA,TRBV11-2,NA,TRBJ2-3,TGTGCCAGCAGCCCGCGAGGGACGGCTAGCACAGATACGCAGTATTTT,CASSPRGTASTDTQYF
NA,TRBV29-1,TRBD2,TRBJ2-3,TGCAGCGTTGCCCCGACTAGCGGGAGTGGAGATACGCAGTATTTT,CSVAPTSGSGDTQYF
NA,TRBV18,NA,TRBJ1-2,TGTGCCAGCTCACCGAACCTCTCCCCTGGGGGCGGCACCTTC,CASSPNLSPGGGTF
NA,TRBV7-3,NA,TRBJ2-5,TGTGCCAGCAGCTTATCGGGGCGAGAGACCCAGTACTTC,CASSLSGRETQYF
NA,TRBV3-1,NA,TRBJ2-3,TGTGCCAGCACCTACGGGGGTAGCACAGATACGCAGTATTTT,CASTYGGSTDTQYF
NA,TRBV19,NA,TRBJ1-1,TGTGCCAGTATGGCCAGGATAAACACTGAAGCTTTCTTT,CASMARINTEAFF
NA,TRBV30,TRBD1,TRBJ1-1,TGTGCCTGGAGTAGGGGGCGCCGCACTGAAGCTTTCTTT,CAWSRGRRTEAFF
NA,TRBV5-1,NA,TRBJ2-2,TGCGCCAGCAGCTCTCCGGCAGGGTTCAACACCGGGGAGCTGTTTTTT,CASSSPAGFNTGELFF
NA,TRBV7-2,NA,TRBJ2-3,TGTGCCAGCAGCCCCCGCTTTAGCACAGATACGCAGTATTTT,CASSPRFSTDTQYF
NA,TRBV3-1,TRBD2,TRBJ2-5,TGTGCCAGCAGCGGGGGAGGGCGTGACCAAGAGACCCAGTACTTC,CASSGGGRDQETQYF
NA,TRBV12-3/TRBV12-4,TRBD1,TRBJ1-1,TGTGCCAGCATCAAAGACAGGGACACTGAAGCTTTCTTT,CASIKDRDTEAFF
NA,TRBV7-9,TRBD1,TRBJ1-1,TGTGCCAGCACCAACTCCTTCGATACGGGGACAGGGAACACTGAAGCTTTCTTT,CASTNSFDTGTGNTEAFF